The entry below describes one T cell receptor (beta chain). Clones were read by immunoSEQ multiplex PCR, and TCRdb kept only the in-frame ones, dropping some. The table records approximately 170,000 clones, just over 90% of them present only once. The ends lost 1 base at V and 2 bases at J; junction bases unmatched: 8. This CDR3 comprises 16 residues. CDR1 and CDR2 from the germline V gene are MNHNY and SVGAGI (reference sequence). This specimen comes from a study of blood T cell repertoires in COVID-19. Overall study: Donors in the United States, Italy and Spain gave samples during acute or convalescent COVID-19.

The V and J genes are TRBV6-6 and TRBJ2-7, with 7 bases lining up with TRBD1. The specimen was peripheral blood. The sequence was collected from a man between 18 and 35 years old with COVID-19, enrolled during active disease. The CDR3: CASSYLGDSVTYEQYF. CDR3 DNA sequence: TGTGCCAGCAGTTACTTGGGGGACAGCGTAACCTACGAGCAGTACTTC.